This T cell receptor (beta chain) was captured by sequencing in a study of identifying expanded T cells in peripheral blood. Study-level points and caveats: About 1.3 clones differed between technical replicates, versus approximately 16 and 20 over time. Across healthy donors, higher total template counts meant significantly greater approximately two-week count variance.

For this clone: No antigen is known for it.

During the collection period, no donor immune events like infections were recorded. Germline V gives CDR1 LGHNA, CDR2 YSLEER. The length of the CDR3 is 16 residues. The germline V and J ends were trimmed by 0 bases and 2 bases, with 12 bases remaining between them. The protocol was immunoSEQ multiplex PCR, while the TCRdb copy is restricted to in-frame clones and leaves out a portion. Of about 100,000 clones listed, over 70% are singletons. J is TRBJ2-3 and V is TRBV4-3; D is unresolved. This TCR derives from a person aged 18-70 years in good health. Sequences were obtained from blood. The DNA for the CDR3 is TGCGCCAGCAGCCAAGATCGCGGAACCTACACAGATACGCAGTATTTT. This codes for CASSQDRGTYTDTQYF.